The clone carrying this T cell receptor beta chain is a singleton in its sample. Its antigen is currently unknown. The sample originates from a study of T-cell memory formation after mild COVID-19. Background on the study: Largely donor-specific TCR clusters were found. Whole-study results and caveats: Certain responding clones were present in pre-infection memory, suggesting participation of cross-reactive memory. Clones which contracted sat mainly in CM and EM if CD4+, and in EMRA if CD8+.

One entry per CDR3 protein, called by TCRdb with MiXCR from the 5' RACE reads. The sample lists some 82,000 distinct CDR3 sequences, roughly 13% seen once, with approximately 41% in the top ten. The ends were cut back, 4 bases at V and 0 bases at J, with 9 bases in the middle. Germline assignment: CDR1 SEHNR and CDR2 FQNEAQ (reference sequence). CDR3 size: 15 residues. The source is a man between 18 and 35 years old who had mild COVID-19 (a few samples of this study predate the infection). Cell type and time point are not known. The chain recombines TRBV7-9 with TRBJ2-2; weak D call: TRBD1 (6 bases). Source material: PBMCs or a T cell subset sorted from them (not recorded which). The CDR3 bases are TGTGCCAGCAGCTCTACAGGGACGAACACCGGGGAGCTGTTTTTT. Its protein is CASSSTGTNTGELFF.